This T cell receptor beta chain was sequenced in a study of long-term antiretroviral therapy in people with HIV. The authors ran the immunoSEQ assay, v3.0, at survey level. Assay used: immunoSEQ multiplex PCR; TCRdb lists only in-frame clones, some missing. The table records roughly 17,000 clones, just under 80% of them present only once. This clone has only one observation. CDR1 and CDR2 (germline): SEHNR, FQNEAQ (reference sequence). V gave up 5 bases and J gave up 1 base, with 11 bases separating them. The CDR3 is made up of 14 amino acids. The V gene is TRBV7-9, the J gene TRBJ1-1, with D unclear. Sample: unsorted PBMCs, taken 0.3 years after starting antiretroviral therapy. The sequence came from a woman between 50 and 59 years old with HIV. CDR3 nucleotides: TGTGCCAGCAGCCCCCTAAGGGAGAACACTGAAGCTTTCTTT. Protein: CASSPLRENTEAFF.